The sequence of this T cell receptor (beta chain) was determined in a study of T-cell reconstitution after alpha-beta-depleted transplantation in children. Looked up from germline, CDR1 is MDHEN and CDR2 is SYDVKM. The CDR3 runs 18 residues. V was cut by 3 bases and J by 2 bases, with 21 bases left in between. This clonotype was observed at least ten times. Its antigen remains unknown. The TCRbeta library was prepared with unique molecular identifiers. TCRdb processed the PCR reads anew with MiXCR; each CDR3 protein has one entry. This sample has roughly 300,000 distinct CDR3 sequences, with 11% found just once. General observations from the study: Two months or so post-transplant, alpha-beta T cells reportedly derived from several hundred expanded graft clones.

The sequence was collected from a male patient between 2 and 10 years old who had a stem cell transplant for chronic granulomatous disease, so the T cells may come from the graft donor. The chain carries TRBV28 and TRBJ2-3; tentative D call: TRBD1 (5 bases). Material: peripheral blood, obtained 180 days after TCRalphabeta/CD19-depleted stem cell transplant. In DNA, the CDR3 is TGTGCCAGCAGTTTGGCCGGCAGGGCGGAAGAGTCCACAGATACGCAGTATTTT. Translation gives CASSLAGRAEESTDTQYF. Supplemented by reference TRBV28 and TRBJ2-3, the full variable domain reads DVKVTQSSRYLVKRTGEKVFLECVQDMDHENMFWYRQDPGLGLRLIYFSYDVKMKEKGDIPEGYSVSREKKERFSLILESASTNQTSMYLCASSLAGRAEESTDTQYFGPGTRLTVL.